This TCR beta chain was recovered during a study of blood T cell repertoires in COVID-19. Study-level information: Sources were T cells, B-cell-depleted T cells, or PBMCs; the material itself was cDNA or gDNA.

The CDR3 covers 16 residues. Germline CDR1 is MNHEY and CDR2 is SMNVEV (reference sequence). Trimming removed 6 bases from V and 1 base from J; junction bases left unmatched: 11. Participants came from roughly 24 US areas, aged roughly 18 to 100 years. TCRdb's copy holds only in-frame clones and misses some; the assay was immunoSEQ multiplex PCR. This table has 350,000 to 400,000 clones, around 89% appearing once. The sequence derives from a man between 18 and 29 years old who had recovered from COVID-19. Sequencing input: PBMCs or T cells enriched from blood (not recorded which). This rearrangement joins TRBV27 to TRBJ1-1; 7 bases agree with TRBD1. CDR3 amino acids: CASSTFAGQENTEAFF. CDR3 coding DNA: TGTGCCAGCAGCACCTTTGCCGGACAGGAGAACACTGAAGCTTTCTTT.